The 31 T cell receptor beta chains below come from one sample, sequenced in a study of shared clonotypes between healthy human individuals. Sequencing used immunoSEQ multiplex PCR; TCRdb keeps in-frame clones, though not all of them. The sample holds over a million clones, approximately 80% seen once. Sequenced material: memory CD4+ T cells from PBMCs. The subset denotes: CD45RA-negative fraction. The source is a man younger than 30 in good health. Some clones in this sample may be carry-over from other donors' samples.

The CDR3 DNA sequence: TGTGCCAGCAGCTTAGTTCTGGGACTGAACACTGAAGCTTTCTTT. It codes for CASSLVLGLNTEAFF. The chain links TRBV7-2 to TRBJ1-1; TRBD1 is a possible D gene (5 bases). This CDR3 region has 15 residues. The germline V gene has CDR1 SGHTA and CDR2 FQGNSA. With 1 base removed from V and 0 bases from J, the gap between germline ends came to 9 bases.

This clone appeared once. The J gene is TRBJ2-3, the V gene TRBV7-9; D might be TRBD1 (6 bases). This CDR3 is 16 amino acids long. Germline V CDR1 and CDR2: SEHNR, FQNEAQ (reference sequence). Trimming removed 7 bases at V and 4 bases at J, with 21 bases between. In DNA, the CDR3 is TGTGCCAGCAAGAGAGCAGGGGTAGTTTTGTCAGATACGCAGTATTTT. This encodes CASKRAGVVLSDTQYF.

The CDR3 coding sequence is TGTGCCAGCAGCTCCTACGCTAGTACAGATACGCAGTATTTT. It is translated as CASSSYASTDTQYF. This chain links TRBV7-2 with TRBJ2-3; unclear D gene. Trimming pared 4 bases from V and 3 bases from J, leaving 11 bases between. CDR1 is SGHTA, CDR2 FQGNSA, per germline. The CDR3 spans 14 residues. The whole variable domain, filled in from reference TRBV7-2 and TRBJ2-3, reads GAGVSQSPSNKVTEKGKDVELRCDPISGHTALYWYRQSLGQGLEFLIYFQGNSAPDKSGLPSDRFSAERTGGSVSTLTIQRTQQEDSAVYLCASSSYASTDTQYFGPGTRLTVL.

The rearrangement uses TRBV20-1 and TRBJ2-3, with D unclear. Germline lookup yields CDR1 DFQATT and CDR2 SNEGSKA (reference sequence). The CDR3 has 11 residues. Trimming shortened V by 0 bases and J by 7 bases, and 5 bases separated the two germline ends. The CDR3 nucleotides are TGCAGTGCTAGAGACCGAAATACGCAGTATTTT. This sequence encodes CSARDRNTQYF.

The CDR3 nucleotides are TGTGCCAGCAGTGTGGTAGGGGAAGAGACCCAGTACTTC. The encoded protein is CASSVVGEETQYF. The chain links TRBV6-1 to TRBJ2-5; possible D gene TRBD1, 5 bases. The CDR3 has 13 residues. Germline loops: CDR1 MNHNS, CDR2 SASEGT. V lost 4 bases and J lost 3, with 9 bases in between.

This chain connects TRBV28 to TRBJ1-1, with 7 bases matching TRBD1. In germline, CDR1 is MDHEN, CDR2 SYDVKM. This CDR3 comprises 14 residues. The ends lost 5 bases at V and 3 bases at J; junction bases unmatched: 6. The CDR3 spells CASSPRGRYTEAFF. The CDR3, as DNA: TGTGCCAGCAGTCCTAGGGGGCGGTACACTGAAGCTTTCTTT.

The chain is built from TRBV19 and TRBJ2-5; D gene unclear. This CDR3 has 11 amino acids. V gave up 4 bases and J gave up 3 bases, with 3 bases separating them. CDR1 and CDR2 (germline): LNHDA, SQIVND (reference sequence). The CDR3 reads CASSSKETQYF. DNA for the CDR3: TGTGCCAGTAGTAGCAAAGAGACCCAGTACTTC.

Concerning this clone itself: The identical CDR3 is also encoded by other nucleotide sequences in the sample. The rearrangement uses TRBV2 and TRBJ2-3, with 7 positions matching TRBD2. CDR3 length equals 13 residues. Trimming removed 3 bases from V and 4 bases from J; junction bases left unmatched: 1. CDR1 is SNHLY and CDR2 is FYNNEI in the germline V gene. The CDR3: CASSEGGADTQYF. The CDR3 DNA sequence: TGTGCCAGCAGTGAGGGGGGGGCAGATACGCAGTATTTT.

The V call is TRBV5-5, the J call TRBJ2-1; D gene unclear. This CDR3 is 16 amino acids long. V dropped 2 bases and J dropped 0 bases, with 12 bases sitting between them. Germline-derived CDR1 and CDR2 are SGHKS and YYEKEE (reference sequence). As DNA, the CDR3 is TGTGCCAGCAGCTTTACCGGCAGGAGCTCCTACAATGAGCAGTTCTTC. Translating it yields CASSFTGRSSYNEQFF.

This chain links TRBV30 with TRBJ1-6, with unresolved D. The CDR3 loop spans 16 amino acids. Deletions cut 4 bases from V and 0 bases from J, with 13 bases between. CDR1 is GTSNPN, CDR2 SVGIG, per germline (reference sequence). CDR3 loop: CAWNLGRSSYNSPLHF. The CDR3 DNA sequence: TGTGCCTGGAACCTTGGTAGGAGCTCCTATAATTCACCCCTCCACTTT.

At least ten counts were recorded for this clone. V usage is TRBV28 and J usage is TRBJ2-7; 9 bases are shared with TRBD1. CDR3 length: 13 residues. With V trimmed by 6 bases and J by 6 bases, 6 bases remained unmatched. Germline V gene sequence: CDR1 MDHEN, CDR2 SYDVKM. The CDR3 DNA reads as TGTGCCAGCAGCCTTACAGGGGGCCGCGAGCAGTACTTC. Translating gives CASSLTGGREQYF.

This clone was detected only a few times. This sequence joins TRBV4-1 and TRBJ1-5, with D unresolved. V was shortened by 2 bases and J by 5 bases, with 4 bases between the two germline ends. This CDR3 is 12 amino acids long. From germline, CDR1 is MGHRA and CDR2 YSYEKL. CDR3 region: CASSQPYQPQHF. The CDR3 coding sequence is TGCGCCAGCAGCCAACCATATCAGCCCCAGCATTTT.

V gene TRBV18 combines with J gene TRBJ2-7; the D gene is possibly TRBD2 (5 bases). V was pared by 4 bases and J by 2 bases, with 12 bases between. This CDR3 has 14 residues. Germline assignment: CDR1 KGHSH and CDR2 LQKENI. This chain's CDR3 is CASSQSGGPYEQYF. CDR3 in DNA: TGTGCCAGCTCACAGAGCGGAGGACCCTACGAGCAGTACTTC.

This chain connects TRBV19 to TRBJ2-3; 10 nucleotides match TRBD1. The CDR3 contains 14 residues. Germline CDR1 is LNHDA and CDR2 is SQIVND (reference sequence). With 6 bases clipped from V and 6 bases from J, the junction kept 6 bases outside the gene matches. DNA of the CDR3: TGTGCCAGTAGACCGGGACAGGGGTTCGATACGCAGTATTTT. Translating it yields CASRPGQGFDTQYF.

V is TRBV5-1 and J is TRBJ2-7, with 9 bases that match TRBD2. Germline V gene sequence: CDR1 SGHRS, CDR2 YFSETQ. Trimming at V came to 4 bases and at J to 5 bases, leaving 25 bases not matched to a gene. The CDR3 spans 20 residues. The CDR3 DNA reads as TGCGCCAGCAGCCACCGCCCTACAGGGGAGGTAGCGGGAGCCCACCACGAGCAGTACTTC. Translating gives CASSHRPTGEVAGAHHEQYF.

The chain uses TRBV9 and TRBJ2-1; maybe TRBD2 (6 bases). This CDR3 contains 14 residues. Deletions cut 0 bases from V and 8 bases from J, with 12 bases between. Germline assignment: CDR1 SGDLS and CDR2 YYNGEE. The CDR3 DNA is TGTGCCAGCAGCGTAGTGGGTAGCGGAGATGAGCAGTTCTTC. Translation gives CASSVVGSGDEQFF.

The rearrangement joins TRBV20-1 to TRBJ2-1; D call uncertain. The V gene's germline CDR1 is DFQATT and CDR2 SNEGSKA (reference sequence). This CDR3 contains 11 residues. The V gene lost 0 bases and the J gene lost 9 bases, with 6 bases spanning the gap. CDR3 region: CSARETSEQFF. The CDR3 DNA follows: TGCAGTGCTAGAGAGACGAGTGAGCAGTTCTTC.

V is TRBV2 and J is TRBJ2-1; 10 bases map to TRBD1. Germline trimming cut 4 bases from V and 2 bases from J; bases unmatched to any gene: 5. Germline CDR1 SNHLY, CDR2 FYNNEI. The CDR3 is 16 amino acids. CDR3 in amino acids: CASSGTGTGAYNEQFF. Here the CDR3 DNA reads TGTGCCAGCAGTGGGACCGGGACAGGGGCCTACAATGAGCAGTTCTTC.

The chain recombines TRBV30 with TRBJ1-6; possible D gene TRBD1, 5 bases. CDR1 is GTSNPN, CDR2 SVGIG, per germline (reference sequence). V dropped 1 base and J dropped 11 bases, with 9 bases sitting between them. This CDR3 spans 12 amino acids. CDR3 in amino acids: CAWSGEGTPLHF. CDR3 coding DNA: TGTGCCTGGAGTGGAGAGGGGACACCCCTCCACTTT. Filled out from reference TRBV30 and TRBJ1-6, the complete variable domain reads SQTIHQWPATLVQPVGSPLSLECTVEGTSNPNLYWYRQAAGRGLQLLFYSVGIGQISSEVPQNLSASRPQDRQFILSSKKLLLSDSGFYLCAWSGEGTPLHFGNGTRLTVT.

The V gene is TRBV5-1, the J gene TRBJ1-2; no reliable D call. V lost 5 bases to trimming and J lost 4 bases, with 6 bases between them. Germline assignment: CDR1 SGHRS and CDR2 YFSETQ. The CDR3 extends over 11 amino acids. In DNA form, the CDR3 reads TGCGCCAGCAGATCTCTCTATGGCTACACCTTC. It codes for CASRSLYGYTF.

The rearrangement joins TRBV25-1 to TRBJ2-3; the D is unclear. CDR1 and CDR2 from the germline V gene are MGHDK and SYGVNS. The CDR3 has 16 amino acids. V was cut by 3 bases and J by 2 bases, with 15 bases left in between. As DNA, the CDR3 is TGTGCCAGCAGTGACCAAACCCGAGGCTTCACAGATACGCAGTATTTT. It encodes CASSDQTRGFTDTQYF.

This clone was found once. The chain links TRBV7-2 to TRBJ2-2, with a tentative D call TRBD1 (5 bases). This CDR3 has 14 amino acids. V gave up 5 bases and J gave up 4 bases, with 11 bases separating them. Germline-derived CDR1 and CDR2 are SGHTA and FQGNSA. The CDR3 is CASSPHQGTGELFF. The CDR3 nucleotides are TGTGCCAGCAGCCCCCATCAGGGCACCGGGGAGCTGTTTTTT.

This clone has more than one count but fewer than ten. At one end the junction does not follow the germline gene, possibly because of a read error. The rearrangement joins TRBV2 to TRBJ2-7; possibly TRBD2 for D (5 bases). The germline V gene has CDR1 SNHLY and CDR2 FYNNEI. CDR3 length: 13 amino acids. The CDR3: CASSYDYTYVVDF. The DNA of the CDR3 is TGTGCCAGCAGTTATGACTATACCTACGTGGTGGACTTC. Combining the CDR3 with reference TRBV2 and TRBJ2-7 gives the whole variable domain EPEVTQTPSHQVTQMGQEVILRCVPISNHLYFYWYRQILGQKVEFLVSFYNNEISEKSEIFDDQFSVERPDGSNFTLKIRSTKLEDSAMYFCASSYDYTYVVDFGPGTRLTVT.

This clone has a handful of counts. The same CDR3 is also encoded by other DNA sequences in this sample. As DNA, the CDR3 is TGTGCCACCAGCGGAGGGACAGGTGGGAATCAGCCCCAGCATTTT. Its translation is CATSGGTGGNQPQHF. V gene TRBV15 combines with J gene TRBJ1-5; 8 bases match TRBD1. CDR3 length equals 15 residues. V lost 5 bases, J lost 4 bases, and 7 bases stayed unmatched. CDR1 and CDR2 (germline): LNHNV, YYDKDF (reference sequence).

Comment on this clone: The same CDR3 arises from other DNA sequences in this sample as well. The genes are TRBV7-2 and TRBJ1-1; TRBD1 agrees at 7 bases. V was clipped by 1 base and J by 5 bases; unmatched bases: 1. This CDR3 has 13 residues. Germline-derived CDR1 and CDR2 are SGHTA and FQGNSA. CDR3 DNA: TGTGCCAGCAGCTTAGAACAGGGGACTGAAGCTTTCTTT. Its translation: CASSLEQGTEAFF.

This chain uses TRBV28 with TRBJ2-1; D unclear. V was trimmed by 4 bases and J by 0 bases, leaving 10 bases between them. The CDR3 extends over 15 amino acids. The germline gives CDR1 MDHEN, CDR2 SYDVKM. For the CDR3, the DNA is TGTGCCAGCAGTTCTCGTCTGAGCTCCTACAATGAGCAGTTCTTC. Its protein product is CASSSRLSSYNEQFF.

As for this clone: At one end the junction does not follow the germline gene, possibly because of a read error. The V gene is TRBV30, the J gene TRBJ1-1; D remains unclear. From germline, CDR1 is GTSNPN and CDR2 SVGIG (reference sequence). The CDR3 has 13 amino acids. The CDR3 DNA is TGTGCCTGGAGTGCGGGGTTGAAGACTGAAGCTTTCTTT. Translating gives CAWSAGLKTEAFF. The full variable domain, in which reference TRBV30 and TRBJ1-1 provide the parts outside the CDR3, is SQTIHQWPATLVQPVGSPLSLECTVEGTSNPNLYWYRQAAGRGLQLLFYSVGIGQISSEVPQNLSASRPQDRQFILSSKKLLLSDSGFYLCAWSAGLKTEAFFGQGTRLTVV.

V usage is TRBV5-4 and J usage is TRBJ2-4; D possibly corresponds to TRBD2 (6 bases). V lost 0 bases to trimming and J lost 1 base, with 11 bases between them. The length of the CDR3 is 16 residues. Germline loops: CDR1 SGHNT, CDR2 YYREEE (reference sequence). For the CDR3, the DNA is TGTGCCAGCAGCTTGGAGGCAGGGAGGGCCAAAAACATTCAGTACTTC. It encodes CASSLEAGRAKNIQYF.

The chain has TRBV29-1 and TRBJ1-5; TRBD1 is a possible D gene (6 bases). The V end was cut by 4 bases, the J end by 2 bases, with 12 bases between. Germline values: CDR1 SQVTM, CDR2 ANQGSEA. CDR3 length equals 14 residues. The CDR3 here is CSVGGGGGNQPQHF. The CDR3 DNA reads TGCAGCGTTGGAGGGGGAGGAGGCAATCAGCCCCAGCATTTT. The variable domain in full, completed from reference TRBV29-1 and TRBJ1-5, reads SAVISQKPSRDICQRGTSLTIQCQVDSQVTMMFWYRQQPGQSLTLIATANQGSEATYESGFVIDKFPISRPNLTFSTLTVSNMSPEDSSIYLCSVGGGGGNQPQHFGDGTRLSIL.

CDR3 in amino acids: CASSASADLFTHEQYF. As DNA, the CDR3 is TGCGCCAGCAGCGCCTCGGCGGACTTATTTACCCACGAGCAGTACTTC. This chain joins TRBV5-1 and TRBJ2-7; D possibly corresponds to TRBD2 (5 bases). The germline gives CDR1 SGHRS, CDR2 YFSETQ. Trimming removed 4 bases at V and 5 bases at J, with 22 bases between. The CDR3 totals 16 residues. Combining the CDR3 with reference TRBV5-1 and TRBJ2-7 gives the whole variable domain KAGVTQTPRYLIKTRGQQVTLSCSPISGHRSVSWYQQTPGQGLQFLFEYFSETQRNKGNFPGRFSGRQFSNSRSEMNVSTLELGDSALYLCASSASADLFTHEQYFGPGTRLTVT.

This clone was picked up a small number of times. This rearrangement joins TRBV7-6 to TRBJ2-2; no reliable D call. Trimming removed 2 bases at V and 5 bases at J, with 9 bases between. This CDR3 comprises 14 residues. CDR1 and CDR2 from the germline V gene are SGHVS and FNYEAQ. This chain's CDR3 is CASSLLGPTGELFF. The DNA of the CDR3 is TGTGCCAGCAGCTTACTTGGGCCAACCGGGGAGCTGTTTTTT.